This T cell receptor beta chain was captured by sequencing in a study of T-cell memory formation after mild COVID-19. General study points: Clones contracting over day 15 to 85 were CD4/CD8 balanced, with later expanders leaning CD4+.

TCRdb analysed the 5' RACE reads with MiXCR anew, one entry per CDR3 protein. The table shows approximately 290,000 distinct CDR3 sequences, with about 15% occurring only once. Trimming took 5 bases from V and 9 from J; bases not matched to a gene: 2. Germline V gives CDR1 SGHTA, CDR2 FQGNSA. The CDR3 runs 11 residues. This clonotype was seen only a few times. Its antigen is as yet unknown. The sample taken for sequencing was PBMCs or a T cell subset sorted from them (not recorded which). The source of this sequence is a man younger than 35 who had mild COVID-19 (a few samples of this study predate the infection). Cell type and time point are not known. The chain links TRBV7-2 to TRBJ2-3, with TRBD1 identical over 7 bases. CDR3 in DNA: TGTGCCAGCAGCGTCAGGGGGACGCAGTATTTT. Its protein product is CASSVRGTQYF. Drawing the rest from reference TRBV7-2 and TRBJ2-3, the complete variable domain is GAGVSQSPSNKVTEKGKDVELRCDPISGHTALYWYRQSLGQGLEFLIYFQGNSAPDKSGLPSDRFSAERTGGSVSTLTIQRTQQEDSAVYLCASSVRGTQYFGPGTRLTVL.